This TCR beta chain derives from a study of blood T cells in healthy people across ages. Each donor had around 10 milliliters of peripheral blood drawn. Regarding the study as a whole: Long-lived donors exceeded aged donors in naive CD4+ cells and diversity. Age showed a roughly linear inverse relationship with TCR beta diversity per million T cells.

Alongside a J-beta primer mix, a sample-barcoded 5' primer served in a second PCR lasting 7 to 11 cycles. From the 5' RACE reads, TCRdb called clonotypes with MiXCR, one entry per CDR3 protein. Seen here are hundreds of thousands of distinct CDR3 sequences, around three fifths observed once, and the top ten hold approximately 24%. The sample holds a few counts of this clonotype. Its antigen is currently unknown. The CDR3 has 12 amino acids. From germline, CDR1 is DFQATT and CDR2 SNEGSKA (reference sequence). The V gene lost 6 bases and the J gene lost 7 bases, with 14 bases spanning the gap. The sample consisted of blood. This sequence was found in a man aged 35 to 55 in good health. The rearrangement links TRBV20-1 to TRBJ2-3; a possible D gene is TRBD1 (6 bases). The CDR3 sequence is CSATDRINTQYF. The CDR3 bases are TGCAGTGCAACGGACAGAATTAATACGCAGTATTTT.